The 13 T cell receptor beta chains below all came from one sample that was sequenced in a study of T cell changes during pregnancy in multiple sclerosis. Data came from immunoSEQ multiplex PCR; TCRdb stores just in-frame clones and leaves some out. The sample shows some 77,000 clones, around nine tenths of them seen only once. The sample here was peripheral blood, taken in the second trimester of pregnancy. All receptors derive from a female donor in good health, enrolled as a control in a pregnancy study.

V and J are TRBV4-3 and TRBJ1-1, with 7 bases identical to TRBD1. Losses at the gene ends were 0 bases for V and 2 bases for J; bases not matched to a gene: 6. Germline V gene lookup returns CDR1 LGHNA and CDR2 YSLEER. This CDR3 contains 16 residues. The CDR3 here is CASSQETGSRNTEAFF. In DNA, the CDR3 is TGCGCCAGCAGCCAAGAGACAGGGAGTCGAAACACTGAAGCTTTCTTT.

This sequence joins TRBV5-1 and TRBJ1-2; D might be TRBD1 (5 bases). Trimming left V 3 bases short and J 1 base short, with 7 bases between. CDR1 is SGHRS and CDR2 is YFSETQ in the germline V gene. The CDR3 totals 13 residues. The CDR3 DNA reads as TGCGCCAGCAGCTCTGACAGTAACTATGGCTACACCTTC. As protein: CASSSDSNYGYTF.

V usage is TRBV6-1 and J usage is TRBJ1-4; D is perhaps TRBD1 (6 bases). Germline V gene lookup returns CDR1 MNHNS and CDR2 SASEGT. The germline V and J ends were trimmed by 6 bases and 2 bases, with 13 bases remaining between them. There are 15 residues in the CDR3. CDR3 in DNA: TGTGCCAGCAGCCTGGGACATGGGACTAATGAAAAACTGTTTTTT. Its protein is CASSLGHGTNEKLFF.

This clone was detected a few times. CDR3 sequence: CASSLDGSRKEVHEQYF. The CDR3 DNA reads as TGTGCCAGCAGCTTGGACGGTTCGAGGAAGGAAGTCCACGAGCAGTACTTC. The chain recombines TRBV5-8 with TRBJ2-7; D uncertain. This CDR3 contains 17 residues. V lost 0 bases and J 5 bases, leaving 21 bases between the germline ends. Germline V gene sequence: CDR1 SGHTS, CDR2 YDEGEE. The full variable domain, its missing parts supplied by reference TRBV5-8 and TRBJ2-7, is EAGVTQSPTHLIKTRGQQATLRCSPISGHTSVYWYQQALGLGLQFLLWYDEGEERNRGNFPPRFSGRQFPNYSSELNVNALELEDSALYLCASSLDGSRKEVHEQYFGPGTRLTVT.

The V call is TRBV28, the J call TRBJ1-2, with a possible D match to TRBD1 (6 bases). The CDR3 extends over 16 amino acids. Germline CDR1 reads MDHEN; CDR2 reads SYDVKM. V lost 3 bases to trimming and J lost 0 bases, with 14 bases between them. CDR3 protein: CASSFGTWSSNYGYTF. In DNA, the CDR3 is TGTGCCAGCAGTTTCGGGACATGGTCTTCTAACTATGGCTACACCTTC.

The rearrangement uses TRBV9 and TRBJ2-5; D is perhaps TRBD2 (6 bases). The CDR3 totals 16 residues. Germline assignment: CDR1 SGDLS and CDR2 YYNGEE. The ends were cut back, 0 bases at V and 5 bases at J, with 17 bases in the middle. In DNA, the CDR3 is TGTGCCAGCAGCGTAGACCCTCGGGGGATCGGGGAGACCCAGTACTTC. It codes for CASSVDPRGIGETQYF.

The chain carries TRBV19 and TRBJ2-2, with a possible D match to TRBD2 (7 bases). In germline, CDR1 is LNHDA, CDR2 SQIVND (reference sequence). Trimming shortened V by 4 bases and J by 7 bases, and 22 bases separated the two germline ends. This CDR3 has 17 amino acids. The CDR3 DNA reads TGTGCCAGTAGTACACTTAACATACAGGGAGGGTTCGGGGAGCTGTTTTTT. Its protein is CASSTLNIQGGFGELFF.

The chain carries TRBV2 and TRBJ2-5; 10 nucleotides align to TRBD1. V was clipped by 4 bases and J by 1 base; unmatched bases: 9. The CDR3 extends over 17 amino acids. Germline values: CDR1 SNHLY, CDR2 FYNNEI. CDR3 sequence reads: CASSGRTGGIIQETQYF. DNA for the CDR3: TGTGCCAGCAGTGGTCGGACAGGGGGTATCATCCAAGAGACCCAGTACTTC.

The chain recombines TRBV27 with TRBJ2-7, with a weak D call TRBD2 (5 bases). V was shortened by 5 bases and J by 2 bases, with 16 bases between the two germline ends. Germline V gene data show CDR1 as MNHEY and CDR2 as SMNVEV (reference sequence). The CDR3 totals 15 residues. Written as DNA, the CDR3 is TGTGCCAGCAGTCCACTAACAGTGGGAGCCTACGAGCAGTACTTC. This sequence encodes CASSPLTVGAYEQYF.

This rearrangement joins TRBV12-5 to TRBJ1-2, with D tentatively TRBD1 (5 bases). Trimming removed 6 bases at V and 4 bases at J, with 9 bases between. This CDR3 region has 12 residues. The germline gives CDR1 LGHNT, CDR2 FRNRAP. The DNA for the CDR3 is TGTGCTAGTGGGGGGCGGACCTATGGCTACACCTTC. Amino acids: CASGGRTYGYTF.

This chain links TRBV28 with TRBJ1-2; 8 nucleotides align to TRBD1. Germline V CDR1 and CDR2: MDHEN, SYDVKM. The CDR3 is 14 residues long. Trimming at V came to 4 bases and at J to 4 bases, leaving 5 bases not matched to a gene. CDR3 coding DNA: TGTGCCAGCAGTTCAGGACAGGGCTTCTATGGCTACACCTTC. It specifies CASSSGQGFYGYTF.

Of note for this clone: An end of the junction does not agree with germline; a read error may underlie this. The CDR3 region has the DNA TGTGCCAGCAGCCCTGGGACTAGCGGGGGGGCCCAAGATACCCAGTACTTC. It codes for CASSPGTSGGAQDTQYF. The chain couples TRBV7-6 to TRBJ2-5, with 16 bases fitting TRBD2. Per the germline V gene, CDR1 is SGHVS and CDR2 is FNYEAQ. CDR3 size: 17 residues.

V is TRBV7-2 and J is TRBJ2-7, with a weak D call TRBD2 (7 bases). Germline CDR1 is SGHTA and CDR2 is FQGNSA. The V end lost 5 bases, the J end lost 6 bases, and 14 bases lay between the germline ends. The CDR3 is made up of 13 amino acids. The DNA of the CDR3 is TGTGCCAGCAGCCCCGGGGGGCCCGTCGAGCAGTACTTC. Protein sequence: CASSPGGPVEQYF.